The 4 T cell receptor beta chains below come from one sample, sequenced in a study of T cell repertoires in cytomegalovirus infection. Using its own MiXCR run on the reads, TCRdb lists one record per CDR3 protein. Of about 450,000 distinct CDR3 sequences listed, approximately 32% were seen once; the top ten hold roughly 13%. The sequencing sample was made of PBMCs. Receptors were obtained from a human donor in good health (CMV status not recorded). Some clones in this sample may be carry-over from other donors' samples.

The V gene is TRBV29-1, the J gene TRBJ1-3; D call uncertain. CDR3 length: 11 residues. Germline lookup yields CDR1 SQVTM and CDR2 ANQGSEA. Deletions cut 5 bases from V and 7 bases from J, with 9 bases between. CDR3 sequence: CSVFIRNTIYF. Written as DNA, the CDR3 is TGCAGCGTTTTCATACGGAACACCATATATTTT.

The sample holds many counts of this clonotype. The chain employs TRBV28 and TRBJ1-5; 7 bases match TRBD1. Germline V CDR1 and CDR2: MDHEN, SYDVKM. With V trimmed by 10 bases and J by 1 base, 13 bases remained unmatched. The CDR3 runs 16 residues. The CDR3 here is CATKGEGAGSNQPQHF. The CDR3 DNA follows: TGTGCCACCAAAGGGGAGGGGGCAGGGAGCAATCAGCCCCAGCATTTT. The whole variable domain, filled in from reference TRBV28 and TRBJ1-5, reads DVKVTQSSRYLVKRTGEKVFLECVQDMDHENMFWYRQDPGLGLRLIYFSYDVKMKEKGDIPEGYSVSREKKERFSLILESASTNQTSMYLCATKGEGAGSNQPQHFGDGTRLSIL.

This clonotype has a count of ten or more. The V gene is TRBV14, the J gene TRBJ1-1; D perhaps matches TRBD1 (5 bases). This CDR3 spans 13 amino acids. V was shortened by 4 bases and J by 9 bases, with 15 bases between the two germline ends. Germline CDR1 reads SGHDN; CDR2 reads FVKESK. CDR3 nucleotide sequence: TGTGCCAGCAGCCTTGTAAAGGGGATTCAAGCTTTCTTT. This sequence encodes CASSLVKGIQAFF.

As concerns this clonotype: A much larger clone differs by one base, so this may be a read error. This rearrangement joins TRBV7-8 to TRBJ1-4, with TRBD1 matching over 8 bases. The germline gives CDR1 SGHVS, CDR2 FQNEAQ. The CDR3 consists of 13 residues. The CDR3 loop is CASSGQGSEKMFF. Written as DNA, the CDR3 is TGTGCCAGCAGCGGACAGGGTAGTGAAAAAATGTTTTTT. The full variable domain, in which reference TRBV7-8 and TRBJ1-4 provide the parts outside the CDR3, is GAGVSQSPRYKVAKRGQDVALRCDPISGHVSLFWYQQALGQGPEFLTYFQNEAQLDKSGLPSDRFFAERPEGSVSTLKIQRTQQEDSAVYLCASSGQGSEKMFFGSGTQLSVL.